This T cell receptor (beta chain) was identified in a study of cytomegalovirus exposure and HLA in healthy donors (dated by TCRdb to the late 2010s). A note on the overall study: An earlier analysis of roughly 500 of the donors reported 276 Gb of sequence data and about 120 million unique TCR beta sequences obtained from about 179 million T cells. The study used immunosequencing to profile the T cell repertoires of around 600 subjects and linked those repertoires to cytomegalovirus serostatus. Among roughly 400 genotyped donors of the cohort, an average of about 220,000 unique TCR beta nucleotide sequences was sequenced per donor, of which about 20% were non-productive. Of the approximately 400 genotyped donors, approximately 81% were placed in the genetic ancestry cluster associated with self-reported Caucasian donors. The study aimed to test whether cataloging public T cell receptors could reveal signatures of past pathogen exposure. A later analysis re-analyzed previously published TCR beta repertoires from roughly 630 donors and added high-resolution HLA genotyping to study TCR occurrence patterns. Roughly 300 gigabases of sequencing data and approximately 85 million unique TCR sequences were included in an early release covering roughly 600 HLA-typed donors. Typing coverage differed by locus: A, B, C, DRB1 and DQB1 were typed in about 620-630 donors, DQA1 in around 500, DPA1 in nearly 610, and DPB1 in around 490. Along with the roughly 710-subject first cohort, a separate validation cohort of over 90 different subjects was used. Rather than drawing on any new phenotypic data, the later analysis identified candidate immune exposures from TCR beta sequences and the way those sequences occurred across donors. A later genetic analysis took genome-wide SNP genotypes for about 60% of the roughly 670 donors and used that subset as a discovery cohort. Every repertoire in the discovery cohort had been generated on one and the same sequencing platform. Alongside the repertoire data, information on donor age, sex, ethnicity and CMV serostatus was compiled. To predict cytomegalovirus infection status, the study combined high-throughput TCR immunosequencing, statistical association of individual TCRs with disease status, and machine learning. Because of strong linkage in the cohort, roughly five DR-DQ haplotypes were treated as single units for association and clustering. In an earlier analysis of several hundred of the donors, high-throughput TCR beta sequencing was used to judge whether each TCR beta V gene segment behaved as functional or pseudogenic. HLA typing covered class I and class II loci at four-digit resolution. Overall results and qualifications from the work: It was suggested by the authors that the approach could potentially be generalized to other disease states and immunological phenotypes. Specific HLA alleles were associated with about 17,000 TCR beta sequences at a false discovery rate of 0.05 in a later analysis. While some public TCRs were present in many individuals, most TCR sequences turned up only very rarely across donors. Compared with the approximately 670-donor mean, donors in an Asian-associated ancestry cluster had fewer N-insertions in productive TCRs, according to a later genetic analysis. Most CMV-associated TCR beta chains appeared to be HLA-restricted in a later analysis, and the HLA associations seemed to be driven largely by CMV exposure. Sequencing depth was assumed to be roughly uniform across donors in the presence/absence analyses, though that assumption may not hold. The sequencing pipeline was judged likely to have produced a cluster of highly shared sequence variants as a technical artifact. According to a later analysis, TCR association rates differed among HLA loci, with DRB1 alleles showing the most associated TCRs and HLA-C alleles showing the fewest. The cohort was sequenced for TCR beta chains only, and without alpha or paired-chain data the features that could be detected were limited. The only immune exposure information available for the cohort was CMV serostatus. Linkage disequilibrium might explain the correlated functional status among segregating V segments, but an unknown experimental factor could not be excluded. A further reported finding was that TCR beta sequences accurately predicted the HLA-A and HLA-B alleles for most subjects in the first cohort. The earlier analysis of a few hundred of the donors excluded 15 to 20 rarely observed V segments, including chromosome 9 orphons, because counts were too low. The classifier was reported to diagnose cytomegalovirus status with high specificity and sensitivity in both the original cohort and the validation cohort. Because some donors lacked HLA typing at each locus, the association tests relied only on the typed subset. In a later analysis, HLA-associated TCR beta chains were found to be more clonally expanded and to have lower generation probabilities than equally common non-associated chains. In vitro tests confirmed that a few of the cytomegalovirus-associated TCR beta chains recognize cytomegalovirus antigens. In the study, about 150 TCR beta chains were listed as associated with cytomegalovirus. Broadly in line with IMGT annotations, most TCR beta V segments showed up in productive rearrangements about 87% or about 30% of the time in an earlier analysis of a few hundred of the donors. In a later analysis, several top co-occurrence clusters were reported to appear linked to parvovirus B19, influenza, CMV and Epstein-Barr virus. When HLA alleles, especially DR and DQ, strongly co-occurred, TCR associations were difficult to assign to individual alleles. A later genetic analysis associated a missense DCLRE1C variant with V-gene and J-gene trimming of TCR beta chains, and an independent cohort replicated the association.

The cohort consisted of approximately 690 healthy bone marrow donors. At the time of sampling, all cohort members were nominally healthy, though unrecorded immune exposures were likely present. The donor was CMV seropositive and belonged to the group of some 290 seropositive cohort members. Every donor gave a peripheral blood sample, and the peripheral blood mononuclear cells from that sample were used for TCR beta sequencing. Genomic DNA was extracted from the blood cell samples with the Qiagen DNeasy Blood Extraction Kit. Details on this clone: Its antigen remains undetermined.

The method behind the library was the immunoSEQ multiplex PCR assay. For the multiplex PCR, a mixture combining 60 forward primers for TCR Vbeta segments and 13 reverse primers for TCR Jbeta segments was used. Amplification of the CDR3 region of rearranged TCR beta genes was performed with a multiplex PCR assay on genomic DNA. On the Illumina HiSeq System, the amplified TCR beta libraries were sequenced as 87-base-pair reads. The study's own analysis went as follows. A later analysis counted about 76 million unique TCR beta chains across the 600 to 850 repertoires, and some 11 million of these chains were shared by at least two donors. A nearest-neighbor algorithm error-corrected the raw reads and collapsed the reads into unique sequences, merging closely related sequences to remove PCR and sequencing errors. To assign V, D and J gene segments, CDR3 sequences were aligned to IMGT reference sequences. For a sequence to be retained, a match of at least six nucleotides to both a V gene segment and a J gene segment was required. A rearrangement was called productive if the CDR3 had no stop codons and remained in frame with V and J, and every other rearrangement was called non-productive. CDR3 was defined by IMGT convention, running from the second conserved V-encoded cysteine to the conserved J-encoded phenylalanine. Sequences without an unambiguous match to a single V gene segment were excluded from the earlier analysis of several hundred of the donors. An earlier analysis of 587 of the donors called V segments functional above 56.7% productive rearrangements and segregating when the between-donor standard deviation exceeded 5%. A statistical classification framework was developed to diagnose cytomegalovirus status using the catalog of TCR beta chain sequences. In a later analysis, TCR nucleotide sequences were compared against IMGT/GENE-DB human TR gene sequences so that V and J genes could be assigned. The TCRdist pipeline was used in a later analysis to assign CDR3 sequences and most-parsimonious VDJ recombination scenarios. In a later analysis, each TCR beta chain was defined by its CDR3 amino acid sequence together with its V-gene family, and reads without a unique V-gene family were excluded. A later analysis removed several hundred highly shared, low-generation-probability nucleotide sequences to deal with suspected cross-contamination and a sequencing artifact. In a later analysis, a clonal expansion index for each public chain was calculated from normalized within-repertoire ranks of inferred template counts. In a later analysis, generation probabilities were computed using a VDJ recombination model fitted to out-of-frame rearrangements, and the results were checked against IGoR. Hypergeometric tests were used in a later analysis to score TCR-TCR, TCR-HLA and TCR-CMV co-occurrence, with a repertoire-size bias correction applied to the TCR pairs. In a later analysis, false discovery rates were estimated by permuting HLA or CMV assignments 20 times. In a later analysis, co-occurring TCRs were grouped using DBSCAN, and TCRdist sequence similarity was added for clustering within HLA-allele-positive subsets. For co-occurrence clustering, repertoires with fewer than 30,000 or more than 120,000 public chains were excluded, along with roughly five repertoires with anomalous nucleotide sharing. The table was pulled from immuneACCESS by TCRdb, which kept in-frame rearrangements only. Such tables lose some clones; where checked, under half of the loss comes from unresolved V genes, and the rest has no known cause. The V and J calls and clone size come from that table; D and trimming were worked out from the DNA. In this sample's table one finds 200,000 to 250,000 clones. Around 1.1% of the sample belongs to the ten largest clones.

The material sequenced was PBMCs. The sequence was obtained from a girl aged 2 to 10 in good health and CMV-seropositive.

The CDR3 protein: CASSLLRQGNEQFF. The DNA reads TGCGCCAGCAGCTTGCTCAGACAGGGGAATGAGCAGTTCTTC. This sequence uses TRBV5-1 and TRBJ2-1, and 8 bases in between align with TRBD1. The germline V end is reduced by 1 base and the J end by 7 bases; junction bases left unmatched: 4. CDR1 and CDR2 (SGHRS, YFSETQ) derive from the germline V gene. The CDR3 has 14 amino acids, counting the end cysteine and phenylalanine. Left in the record is the CDR3 DNA by itself, 42 bases read in frame from the first base.